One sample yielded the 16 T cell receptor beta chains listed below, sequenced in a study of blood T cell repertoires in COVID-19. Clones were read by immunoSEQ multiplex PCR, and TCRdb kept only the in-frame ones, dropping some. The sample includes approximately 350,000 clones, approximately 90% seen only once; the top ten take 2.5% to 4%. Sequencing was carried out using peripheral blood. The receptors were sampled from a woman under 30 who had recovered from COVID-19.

The CDR3 spells CASSLATGPDTQYF. In DNA, the CDR3 is TGTGCCAGCAGCTTAGCCACAGGGCCAGATACGCAGTATTTT. The chain links TRBV7-9 to TRBJ2-3; tentative D call: TRBD1 (6 bases). CDR3 length: 14 amino acids. Germline V gene lookup returns CDR1 SEHNR and CDR2 FQNEAQ (reference sequence). V shed 0 bases and J shed 4 bases, with 8 bases lying between them.

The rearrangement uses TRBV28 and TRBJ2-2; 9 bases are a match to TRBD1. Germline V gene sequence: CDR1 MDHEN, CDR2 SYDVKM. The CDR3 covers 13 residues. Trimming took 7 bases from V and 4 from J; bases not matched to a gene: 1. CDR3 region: CASKTGGTGELFF. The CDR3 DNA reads TGTGCCAGCAAGACAGGGGGCACCGGGGAGCTGTTTTTT.

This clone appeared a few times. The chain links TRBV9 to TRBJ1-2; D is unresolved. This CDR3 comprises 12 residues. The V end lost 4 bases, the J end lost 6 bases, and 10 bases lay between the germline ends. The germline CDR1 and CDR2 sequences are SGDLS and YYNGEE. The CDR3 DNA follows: TGTGCCAGCAGCCCATACTCCGATGGCTACACCTTC. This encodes CASSPYSDGYTF.

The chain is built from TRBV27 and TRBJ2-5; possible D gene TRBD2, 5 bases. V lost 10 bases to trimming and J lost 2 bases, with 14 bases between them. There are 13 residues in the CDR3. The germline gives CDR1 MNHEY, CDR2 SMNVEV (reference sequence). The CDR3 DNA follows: TGTGCCATCGGGTCTTCGGGGCAAGAGACCCAGTACTTC. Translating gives CAIGSSGQETQYF.

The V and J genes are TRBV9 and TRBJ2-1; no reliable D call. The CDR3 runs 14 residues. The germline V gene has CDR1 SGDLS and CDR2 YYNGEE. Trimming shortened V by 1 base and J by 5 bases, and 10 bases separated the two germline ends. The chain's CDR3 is CASSVSSQNNEQFF. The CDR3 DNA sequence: TGTGCCAGCAGCGTAAGTAGTCAAAACAATGAGCAGTTCTTC.

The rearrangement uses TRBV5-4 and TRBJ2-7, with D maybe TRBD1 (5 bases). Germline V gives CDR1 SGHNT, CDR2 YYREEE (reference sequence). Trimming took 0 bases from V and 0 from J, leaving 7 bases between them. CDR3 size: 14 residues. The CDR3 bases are TGTGCCAGCAGCTTGGGGCAGGGCTCCTACGAGCAGTACGTC. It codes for CASSLGQGSYEQYV.

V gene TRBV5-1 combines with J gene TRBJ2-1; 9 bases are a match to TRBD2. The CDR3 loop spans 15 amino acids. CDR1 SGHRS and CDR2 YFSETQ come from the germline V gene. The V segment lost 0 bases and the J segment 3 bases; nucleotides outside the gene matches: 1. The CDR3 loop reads CASSLASGVYNEQFF. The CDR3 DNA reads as TGCGCCAGCAGCTTGGCTAGCGGGGTCTACAATGAGCAGTTCTTC.

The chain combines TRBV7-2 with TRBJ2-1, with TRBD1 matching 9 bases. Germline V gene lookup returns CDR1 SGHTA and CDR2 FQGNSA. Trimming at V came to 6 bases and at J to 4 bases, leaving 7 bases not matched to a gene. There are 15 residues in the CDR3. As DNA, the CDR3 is TGTGCCAGCAGGAAGACAGGGGGAATTTACAATGAGCAGTTCTTC. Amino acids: CASRKTGGIYNEQFF.

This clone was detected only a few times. CDR3 coding DNA: TGTGCCATCAGTGAGGAGACTAGAAGAAACACCGGGGAGCTGTTTTTT. Protein: CAISEETRRNTGELFF. The gene calls are TRBV10-3 and TRBJ2-2; perhaps TRBD2 as D (6 bases). Germline V gene lookup returns CDR1 ENHRY and CDR2 SYGVKD. Trimming left V 2 bases short and J 2 bases short, with 12 bases between. This CDR3 has 16 amino acids.

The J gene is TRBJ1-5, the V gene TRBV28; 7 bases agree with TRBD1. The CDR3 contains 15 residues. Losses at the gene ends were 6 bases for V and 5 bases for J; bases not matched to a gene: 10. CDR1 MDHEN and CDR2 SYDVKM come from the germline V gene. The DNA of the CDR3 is TGTGCCAGCAGGCCAGGGGGTCTCTTGGATCAGCCCCAGCATTTT. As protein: CASRPGGLLDQPQHF.

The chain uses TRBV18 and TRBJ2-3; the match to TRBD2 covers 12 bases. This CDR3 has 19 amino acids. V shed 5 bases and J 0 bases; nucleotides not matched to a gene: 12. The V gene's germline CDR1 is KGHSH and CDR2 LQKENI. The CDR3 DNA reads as TGTGCCAGCTCAGGCCTACCATGGACTAGCGGGGCTAGCACAGATACGCAGTATTTT. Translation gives CASSGLPWTSGASTDTQYF.

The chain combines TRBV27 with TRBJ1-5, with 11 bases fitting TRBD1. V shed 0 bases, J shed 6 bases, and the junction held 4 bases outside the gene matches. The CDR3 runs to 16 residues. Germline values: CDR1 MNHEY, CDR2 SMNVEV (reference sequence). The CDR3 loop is CASSLSSGTGGQPQHF. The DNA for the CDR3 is TGTGCCAGCAGTTTATCCTCCGGGACAGGGGGTCAGCCCCAGCATTTT.

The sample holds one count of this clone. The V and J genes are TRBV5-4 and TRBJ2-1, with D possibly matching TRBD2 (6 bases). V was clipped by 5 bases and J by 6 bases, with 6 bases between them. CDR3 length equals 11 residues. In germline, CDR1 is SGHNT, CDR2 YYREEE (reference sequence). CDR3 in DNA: TGTGCCAGCAGGGAGGGCAATGAGCAGTTCTTC. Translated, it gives CASREGNEQFF.

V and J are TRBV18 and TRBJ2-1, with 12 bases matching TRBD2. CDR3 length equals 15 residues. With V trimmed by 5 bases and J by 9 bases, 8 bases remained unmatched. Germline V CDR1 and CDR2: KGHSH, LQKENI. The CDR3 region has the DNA TGTGCCAGCTCAGATGCTAGCGGGAGGGTCGCTGAGCAGTTCTTC. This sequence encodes CASSDASGRVAEQFF. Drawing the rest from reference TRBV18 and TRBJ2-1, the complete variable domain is NAGVMQNPRHLVRRRGQEARLRCSPMKGHSHVYWYRQLPEEGLKFMVYLQKENIIDESGMPKERFSAEFPKEGPSILRIQQVVRGDSAAYFCASSDASGRVAEQFFGPGTRLTVL.

The CDR3 reads CASSGGLRGSPEAFF. CDR3 DNA sequence: TGTGCCAGCAGTGGGGGGCTGAGGGGTTCCCCTGAAGCTTTCTTT. This chain connects TRBV25-1 to TRBJ1-1, with TRBD1 as a possible D gene (6 bases). V was shortened by 4 bases and J by 6 bases, with 18 bases between the two germline ends. The CDR3 is made up of 15 amino acids. From germline, CDR1 is MGHDK and CDR2 SYGVNS.

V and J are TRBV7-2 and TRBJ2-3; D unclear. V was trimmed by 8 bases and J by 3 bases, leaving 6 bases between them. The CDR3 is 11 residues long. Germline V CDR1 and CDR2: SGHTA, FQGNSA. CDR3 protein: CASRLTDTQYF. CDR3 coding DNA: TGTGCCAGCCGGTTAACAGATACGCAGTATTTT.